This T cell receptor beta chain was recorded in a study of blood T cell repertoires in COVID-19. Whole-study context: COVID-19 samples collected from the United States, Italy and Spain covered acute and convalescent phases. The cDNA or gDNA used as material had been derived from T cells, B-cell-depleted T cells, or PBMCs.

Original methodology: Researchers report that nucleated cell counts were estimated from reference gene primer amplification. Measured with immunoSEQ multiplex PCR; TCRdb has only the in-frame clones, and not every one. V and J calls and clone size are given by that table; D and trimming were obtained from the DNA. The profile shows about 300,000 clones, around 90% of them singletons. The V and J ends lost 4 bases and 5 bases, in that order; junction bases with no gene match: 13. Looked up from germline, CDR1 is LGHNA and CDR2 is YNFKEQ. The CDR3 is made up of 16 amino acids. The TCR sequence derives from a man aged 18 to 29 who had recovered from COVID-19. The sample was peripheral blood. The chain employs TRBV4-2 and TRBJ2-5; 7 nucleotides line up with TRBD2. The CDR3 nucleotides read TGTGCCAGCAGCCCCCCTCTTGGCGGGGGAGGGGAGACCCAGTACTTC. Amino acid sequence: CASSPPLGGGGETQYF.